These 27 T cell receptor beta chains came from one sample sequenced in a study of T cells in women clearing cervical HPV infection. Sequenced by immunoSEQ multiplex PCR; TCRdb stores in-frame clones only, minus some. The sample totals some 30,000 clones. The sequencing sample was made of blood buffy coat. These receptors came from a woman between 18 and 70 years old with a cervical HPV16 infection that either progressed to CIN3+ or cleared (not recorded which).

Note on this clone: The read ends 3 residues before the CDR3 terminus; that terminus is restored from the germline J gene. The rearrangement links TRBV20-1 to TRBJ2-3; 7 bases are shared with TRBD2. J was trimmed by 2 bases and V by 4 bases; bases with no gene match: 9. Germline-derived CDR1 and CDR2 are DFQATT and SNEGSKA (reference sequence). The CDR3 has 15 residues. The CDR3 spells CSANGASGPTDTQYF. CDR3 DNA, as far as it was read: TGCAGTGCTAATGGGGCTAGCGGACCCACAGATACG.

As to this clone: The read halts 3 residues ahead of the CDR3 end, with the missing end drawn from the germline J gene. This chain links TRBV7-9 with TRBJ2-5; tentatively, D is TRBD1 (6 bases). The V gene lost 3 bases and the J gene lost 4 bases, with 15 bases spanning the gap. This CDR3 is built from 15 residues. Germline lookup yields CDR1 SEHNR and CDR2 FQNEAQ (reference sequence). Partial CDR3 DNA: TGTGCCAGCAGCTTCGGGGTGTCAGGGGCAGAGACC. This encodes CASSFGVSGAET. The whole CDR3 is CASSFGVSGAETQYF.

The CDR3 DNA, read in part, is TGCAGTGCTGCGCAGGCTTATGGC. Translated, it gives CSAAQAYG. The entire CDR3 is CSAAQAYGYTF. The rearrangement joins TRBV20-1 to TRBJ1-2; D is unclear. The read terminates 3 residues ahead of where the CDR3 ends, so the germline J gene completes it. The CDR3 has 11 residues. Trimming cost V 5 bases and J 5 bases, with 9 bases left between them. Germline V gene lookup returns CDR1 DFQATT and CDR2 SNEGSKA (reference sequence).

A word on this clone: Read coverage stops 3 residues before the CDR3 terminus; the germline J gene supplies the remainder. The chain combines TRBV19 with TRBJ1-2; 7 bases are a match to TRBD1. Losses at the gene ends were 3 bases for V and 5 bases for J; bases not matched to a gene: 18. Looked up from germline, CDR1 is LNHDA and CDR2 is SQIVND (reference sequence). The CDR3 sequence is 18 residues long. The sequenced part of the CDR3 DNA is TGTGCCAGTAGTATCATGACACTCAGACAGGGCTCCGGATATGGC. Translating it yields CASSIMTLRQGSGYG. Given in full, the CDR3 is CASSIMTLRQGSGYGYTF.

On this clone itself: The read stops 3 residues short of the end of the CDR3; the missing end is completed from the germline J gene. The chain combines TRBV20-1 with TRBJ2-3; TRBD1 matches 7 bases. The CDR3 contains 14 residues. The germline gives CDR1 DFQATT, CDR2 SNEGSKA (reference sequence). The V and J ends lost 0 bases and 3 bases, in that order; junction bases with no gene match: 3. Here the CDR3 reads CSARDRGKTDTQYF. Incomplete CDR3 DNA: TGCAGTGCTAGAGACAGGGGGAAAACAGATACG.

Turning to this clone: The CDR3 end lies 3 residues beyond the end of the read and is filled in from the germline J gene. This sequence joins TRBV7-8 and TRBJ2-2, with TRBD1 matching over 7 bases. From germline, CDR1 is SGHVS and CDR2 FQNEAQ. The CDR3 is 15 amino acids. CDR3 region: CASSFSRGQNSPLFF. CDR3 DNA, as far as it was read: TGTGCCAGCAGTTTTTCTAGGGGGCAGAATTCACCG.

Note on this clone: The DNA ends 3 residues before the CDR3 does, and the rest of the CDR3 is filled in from the germline J gene. V usage is TRBV29-1 and J usage is TRBJ1-2; 7 bases line up with TRBD1. Germline loops: CDR1 SQVTM, CDR2 ANQGSEA. The CDR3 has 15 amino acids. V shed 3 bases, J shed 0 bases, and the junction held 7 bases outside the gene matches. The CDR3 region is CSVDRTGDANYGYTF. The CDR3 DNA, read in part, is TGCAGCGTTGACCGGACAGGCGATGCTAACTATGGC.

Of note for this clone: The read gets to within 3 residues of the CDR3 end, and the germline J gene fills in the rest. This chain joins TRBV2 and TRBJ2-3; D ambiguous. Trimming shortened V by 2 bases and J by 0 bases, and 15 bases separated the two germline ends. CDR1 is SNHLY and CDR2 is FYNNEI in the germline V gene. The CDR3 sequence is 17 residues long. The CDR3 DNA, read in part, is TGTGCCAGCAGTGAATGGCGAGGCGGCGCTAGCACAGATACG. This translates into CASSEWRGGASTDT. The whole CDR3 sequence reads CASSEWRGGASTDTQYF. The whole variable domain, filled in from reference TRBV2 and TRBJ2-3, reads EPEVTQTPSHQVTQMGQEVILRCVPISNHLYFYWYRQILGQKVEFLVSFYNNEISEKSEIFDDQFSVERPDGSNFTLKIRSTKLEDSAMYFCASSEWRGGASTDTQYFGPGTRLTVL.

About this clone itself: The sequenced fragment ends 3 residues before the CDR3 boundary, so the rest is inferred from the germline J gene. The rearrangement uses TRBV14 and TRBJ2-1; no definite D call. The V gene's germline CDR1 is SGHDN and CDR2 FVKESK. The CDR3 sequence is 14 residues long. V was shortened by 0 bases and J by 7 bases, with 10 bases between the two germline ends. The CDR3 loop is CASSQDSVVNEQFF. CDR3 DNA (partial): TGTGCCAGCAGCCAAGATTCGGTGGTGAATGAG.

On this clone: The read ends 3 residues early relative to the CDR3; the germline J gene fills the gap. The chain employs TRBV2 and TRBJ2-2; D is unresolved. The CDR3 sequence is 12 residues long. The germline gives CDR1 SNHLY, CDR2 FYNNEI. The CDR3 DNA, read in part, is TGTGCCAGCAGTGACGTGAGGTCAAAG. Its translation is CASSDVRSK. The whole CDR3 sequence reads CASSDVRSKLFF.

On this clone: Mismatch with germline at one junction end may stem from a read error. The observed sequence ends 3 residues before the CDR3 terminus, with the missing tail filled in from the germline J gene. Other nucleotide sequences in the sample specify the same CDR3. J is TRBJ1-3 and V is TRBV2, with D possibly matching TRBD1 (5 bases). Germline loops: CDR1 SNHLY, CDR2 FYNNEI. The CDR3 covers 16 residues. CDR3 in amino acids: CASRLAGGFSGNTIYF. The part of the CDR3 DNA that was read is TGTGCCAGCAGGCTGGCGGGGGGATTCTCTGGAAACACT.

A remark on this clone: The CDR3 end lies 3 residues beyond the end of the read and is filled in from the germline J gene. The chain is built from TRBV5-1 and TRBJ2-5; 8 nucleotides line up with TRBD2. The CDR3 is made up of 14 amino acids. CDR1 and CDR2 from the germline V gene are SGHRS and YFSETQ. V dropped 6 bases and J dropped 1; count of bases not matched to a gene: 5. CDR3 DNA (partial): TGCGCCAGCACACTTAGCGGGGTCCAAGAGACC. This sequence encodes CASTLSGVQET. The complete CDR3 sequence is CASTLSGVQETQYF.

CDR3 protein: CSASRGGTSGGYEQYF. The DNA read from the CDR3 is TGCAGTGCTAGCCGGGGGGGGACTAGCGGGGGTTACGAG. The chain is built from TRBV20-1 and TRBJ2-7, with 14 bases lining up with TRBD2. The DNA ends 3 residues before the CDR3 does, and the rest of the CDR3 is filled in from the germline J gene. The CDR3 totals 16 residues. Germline V lookup: CDR1 DFQATT, CDR2 SNEGSKA (reference sequence). With 3 bases clipped from V and 4 bases from J, the junction kept 8 bases outside the gene matches.

Concerning this clone: Read data end 3 residues before the CDR3 end; the end is taken from the germline J gene. The genes are TRBV19 and TRBJ1-4; 7 bases match TRBD1. This CDR3 is 19 amino acids long. V shed 6 bases, J shed 0 bases, and the junction held 16 bases outside the gene matches. Germline V gives CDR1 LNHDA, CDR2 SQIVND (reference sequence). CDR3 DNA, as far as it was read: TGTGCCAGTAGCGACCGCAGGGGGTGGGGAGGAGCAACTAATGAAAAA. It encodes CASSDRRGWGGATNEK. In full, the CDR3 is CASSDRRGWGGATNEKLFF.

Here the CDR3 reads CASSILRTGELFF. The CDR3 DNA, read in part, is TGCGCCAGCAGCATACTCAGGACCGGGGAG. The rearrangement joins TRBV5-1 to TRBJ2-2; D is uncertain. The sequence runs out 3 residues before the end of the CDR3; the remainder is reconstructed from the germline J gene. The CDR3 contains 13 residues. V lost 4 bases, J lost 5 bases, and 9 bases lay in between. Germline CDR1 and CDR2: SGHRS and YFSETQ.

Comments on this clone: The sample carries other DNA sequences with the same CDR3. The CDR3 sequence is CSVVDRGPGNTIYF. The CDR3 bases that were read are TGCAGCGTTGTGGACAGGGGGCCGGGAAACACC. The chain employs TRBV29-1 and TRBJ1-3; TRBD1 matches at 11 bases. The CDR3 end falls 3 residues outside the read, so it is completed with the germline J gene. The junction had 3 bases not matched to a gene; V was cut back by 4 bases and J by 4 bases. This CDR3 comprises 14 residues. The germline gives CDR1 SQVTM, CDR2 ANQGSEA. Drawing the rest from reference TRBV29-1 and TRBJ1-3, the complete variable domain is SAVISQKPSRDICQRGTSLTIQCQVDSQVTMMFWYRQQPGQSLTLIATANQGSEATYESGFVIDKFPISRPNLTFSTLTVSNMSPEDSSIYLCSVVDRGPGNTIYFGEGSWLTVV.

For this clone: The read ends 3 residues early relative to the CDR3; the germline J gene fills the gap. V gene TRBV30 combines with J gene TRBJ2-4; maybe TRBD1 (5 bases). Germline-derived CDR1 and CDR2 are GTSNPN and SVGIG (reference sequence). This CDR3 region has 11 residues. CDR3 DNA (partial): TGTGCCTGGAGTTGGGGCTCTGGT. Translating it yields CAWSWGSG. The CDR3 in its entirety is CAWSWGSGQYF. Full variable domain (remainder filled in from reference TRBV30 and TRBJ2-4): SQTIHQWPATLVQPVGSPLSLECTVEGTSNPNLYWYRQAAGRGLQLLFYSVGIGQISSEVPQNLSASRPQDRQFILSSKKLLLSDSGFYLCAWSWGSGQYFGAGTRLSVL.

This clone is labeled medium-sized based on frequency. The read falls 3 residues short of the CDR3 end, and the missing part is taken from the germline J gene. This chain uses TRBV6-2 or TRBV6-3 with TRBJ2-5; TRBD2 matches 15 bases. This CDR3 contains 15 residues. The junction had 1 base not matched to a gene; V was cut back by 2 bases and J by 6 bases. Looked up from germline, CDR1 is MNHEY and CDR2 is SVGEGT. The CDR3 sequence is CASSYGLAGGKTQYF. Partial CDR3 DNA: TGTGCCAGCAGTTACGGACTAGCGGGGGGGAAGACC.

Concerning this clone itself: The observed sequence ends 3 residues before the CDR3 terminus, with the missing tail filled in from the germline J gene. Other DNA sequences within the sample encode an identical CDR3. The rearrangement joins TRBV5-1 to TRBJ1-1; D gene unclear. Trimming took off 0 bases at V and 1 base at J, with 7 bases between the two ends. Germline CDR1 reads SGHRS; CDR2 reads YFSETQ. The CDR3 spans 14 residues. The part of the CDR3 DNA that was read is TGCGCCAGCAGCTTGGAGTCTAGGAACACTGAA. Its translation is CASSLESRNTE. The CDR3 in full is CASSLESRNTEAFF.

As regards this clone: The CDR3 goes on 3 residues after the read ends, and that part is filled in from the germline J gene. The rearrangement links TRBV20-1 to TRBJ1-6, with D possibly being TRBD1 (5 bases). V was shortened by 6 bases and J by 7 bases, with 16 bases between the two germline ends. The CDR3 length is 14 residues. CDR1 and CDR2 (germline): DFQATT, SNEGSKA (reference sequence). The CDR3 reads CSAASAGVNSPLHF. The part of the CDR3 DNA that was read is TGCAGTGCCGCCAGCGCGGGGGTAAATTCACCC.

As for this clone: From the germline J gene comes the end of the CDR3, since the read stops 3 residues before it. Other DNA sequences within the sample encode an identical CDR3. The V and J genes are TRBV7-2 and TRBJ1-2, with a weak D call TRBD1 (5 bases). The germline V gene has CDR1 SGHTA and CDR2 FQGNSA. This CDR3 has 13 residues. The CDR3 bases that were read are TGTGCCAGCAGCTTAGTGTCACAGGTCTGT. Its protein product is CASSLVSQVC. Given in full, the CDR3 is CASSLVSQVCYTF.

With respect to this clone: The read comes to an end 3 residues before the CDR3 does, leaving the germline J gene to fill in the end. The gene calls are TRBV5-4 and TRBJ2-3; D is perhaps TRBD2 (5 bases). CDR1 and CDR2 (germline): SGHNT, YYREEE (reference sequence). This CDR3 is 13 amino acids long. CDR3 DNA (partial): TGTGCCAGTAAGGCTAGCAGCGATGGCGCG. Protein: CASKASSDGA. The entire CDR3 protein is CASKASSDGAQYF.

Concerning this clone itself: Read coverage stops 3 residues before the CDR3 terminus; the germline J gene supplies the remainder. The chain couples TRBV10-3 to TRBJ2-7, with 8 bases identical to TRBD1. V lost 5 bases, J lost 0 bases, and 3 bases stayed unmatched. Germline V gene data show CDR1 as ENHRY and CDR2 as SYGVKD. The CDR3 runs 14 residues. The DNA read from the CDR3 is TGTGCCATCAGTCCGGGACAGGCCTCCTACGAG. This encodes CAISPGQASYE. The whole CDR3 sequence reads CAISPGQASYEQYF.

Concerning this clone itself: With the read ending 3 residues before the CDR3 end, the germline J gene is used to fill in that end. V and J are TRBV7-3 and TRBJ1-2; D gene uncertain. Germline CDR1 and CDR2: SGHTA and FQGTGA. The CDR3 runs 15 residues. V lost 5 bases and J 2 bases, leaving 15 bases between the germline ends. Partial CDR3 DNA: TGTGCCAGCAGCCGAGGCGGCGGTGGAAACTATGGC. Residues: CASSRGGGGNYG. The whole CDR3 is CASSRGGGGNYGYTF.

Comments on this clone: The DNA ends 3 residues before the CDR3 does, and the rest of the CDR3 is filled in from the germline J gene. This chain joins TRBV18 and TRBJ2-3, with 8 bases identical to TRBD1. Germline V CDR1 and CDR2: KGHSH, LQKENI. The CDR3 is 15 residues long. This chain's CDR3 is CASSPHAGGEETQYF. The sequenced part of the CDR3 DNA is TGTGCCAGCTCACCACACGCAGGGGGCGAAGAGACG.

As to this clone: The sequence runs out 3 residues before the end of the CDR3; the remainder is reconstructed from the germline J gene. V usage is TRBV19 and J usage is TRBJ1-2; perhaps TRBD1 as D (6 bases). This CDR3 region has 15 residues. CDR1 LNHDA and CDR2 SQIVND come from the germline V gene (reference sequence). CDR3 DNA, as far as it was read: TGTGCCAGTAGTCTTCGGGGGGGCCTCTACAATGAC. This sequence encodes CASSLRGGLYND. The entire CDR3 sequence reads CASSLRGGLYNDYTF.

In the case of this clone: The read is 3 residues too short to cover the CDR3 end, so that end is filled in from the germline J gene. The J gene is TRBJ2-7, the V gene TRBV6-4; D not certain. The CDR3 has 16 amino acids. V lost 0 bases to trimming and J lost 1 base, with 13 bases between them. Germline loops: CDR1 MRHNA, CDR2 SNTAGT. CDR3: CASSDSIFIGSYEQYF. The CDR3 DNA, read in part, is TGTGCCAGCAGTGACTCGATCTTCATCGGTTCCTACGAG.